This T cell receptor (beta chain) was sequenced during a study of STAT5B mutations in CD4+ large granular lymphocyte leukemia. This clone was counted once. Its cognate antigen is unknown. TCRdb keeps only in-frame clones here, not all; method: immunoSEQ multiplex PCR. The data hold tens of thousands of clones, with roughly 85% observed a single time. Findings and limits, study-wide: No patients shared main leukemic clonotypes, though roughly 23% appeared at low frequency elsewhere. Data were not HLA-matched across samples. Patient CD4-sorted repertoires stayed more clonal than healthy ones after leukemic-clone removal.

Trimming took 5 bases from V and 2 from J, leaving 10 bases between them. Per the germline V gene, CDR1 is MNHEY and CDR2 is SVGAGI. This CDR3 comprises 14 residues. Sequencing used CD4+ T cells from blood buffy coats. The TCR comes from a human donor in good health. The chain links TRBV6-5 to TRBJ1-3; no clear D gene. CDR3 coding DNA: TGTGCCAGCAGTAGGGAACCCACTGGAAACACCATATATTTT. Its translation: CASSREPTGNTIYF.